The 9 T cell receptor beta chains in this list originate from one sample, sequenced in a study of T-cell memory formation after mild COVID-19. TCRdb processed the 5' RACE reads anew with MiXCR; each CDR3 protein has one entry. The sample contains more than 200,000 distinct CDR3 sequences, about 15% of which appear only once. Sequencing input: PBMCs or a T cell subset sorted from them (not recorded which). Source of these receptors: a man aged 18 to 30 who had mild COVID-19 (a few samples of this study predate the infection). Cell type and time point are not known.

This clonotype was observed a handful of times. V usage is TRBV5-1 and J usage is TRBJ2-5; D remains ambiguous. This CDR3 is built from 12 residues. Germline assignment: CDR1 SGHRS and CDR2 YFSETQ. The germline V and J ends were trimmed by 4 bases and 4 bases, with 8 bases remaining between them. For the CDR3, the DNA is TGCGCCAGCAGCCTTGAAGCAGAGACCCAGTACTTC. This sequence encodes CASSLEAETQYF. Variable domain in full (rest from reference TRBV5-1 and TRBJ2-5): KAGVTQTPRYLIKTRGQQVTLSCSPISGHRSVSWYQQTPGQGLQFLFEYFSETQRNKGNFPGRFSGRQFSNSRSEMNVSTLELGDSALYLCASSLEAETQYFGPGTRLLVL.

The sample holds a few counts of this clonotype. A junction boundary mismatches the germline segment, possibly from a read error. This chain links TRBV7-7 with TRBJ2-3; D is perhaps TRBD1 or TRBD2 (5 bases each). This CDR3 region has 14 residues. Germline assignment: CDR1 SSHAT and CDR2 FNYEAQ (reference sequence). CDR3 loop: CASSSRGHTDTQYF. The CDR3, as DNA: TGTGCTAGCAGCTCCCGGGGCCACACAGATACGCAGTATTTT.

CDR3 amino acids: CASSFNRGSHNEQFF. The CDR3 DNA follows: TGTGCCAGCAGTTTTAATCGGGGGTCCCACAATGAGCAGTTCTTC. The chain recombines TRBV12-3 or TRBV12-4 with TRBJ2-1; the D gene is possibly TRBD2 (6 bases). V shed 3 bases and J shed 5 bases, with 14 bases lying between them. CDR3 size: 15 residues.

This clonotype was seen a handful of times. The chain recombines TRBV5-1 with TRBJ1-1; no reliable D call. This CDR3 is 11 amino acids long. Between the trimmed V and J ends, which lost 4 bases and 5 bases, there was a span of 6 bases. Germline CDR1 SGHRS, CDR2 YFSETQ. The CDR3 DNA sequence: TGCGCCAGCAGCGCCCTAACTGAAGCTTTCTTT. Residues: CASSALTEAFF.

This sequence joins TRBV12-3 or TRBV12-4 and TRBJ2-5; TRBD2 matches at 10 bases. The CDR3 contains 14 residues. The V gene end was trimmed by 5 bases and the J gene end by 7 bases; junction bases not matched to a gene: 7. CDR3 nucleotide sequence: TGTGCCAGCAGTCTTAGCGGGGGGTTGGGGACCCAGTACTTC. This encodes CASSLSGGLGTQYF.

The chain employs TRBV5-1 and TRBJ1-1, with D maybe TRBD1 (5 bases). The CDR3 extends over 17 amino acids. Trimming cost V 3 bases and J 1 base, with 19 bases left between them. Germline V gene data show CDR1 as SGHRS and CDR2 as YFSETQ. CDR3 sequence reads: CASSSTGGTVGNTEAFF. The DNA of the CDR3 is TGCGCCAGCAGCTCGACCGGGGGGACGGTAGGGAACACTGAAGCTTTCTTT.

This chain links TRBV12-3 or TRBV12-4 with TRBJ1-2; D is unresolved. The V end lost 5 bases, the J end lost 9 bases, and 19 bases lay between the germline ends. This CDR3 is 14 amino acids long. The CDR3 nucleotides are TGTGCCAGCAGTCTTGACCGAGAATCGAGGAGCTACACCTTC. Translation gives CASSLDRESRSYTF.

This clonotype was seen only a few times. V usage is TRBV9 and J usage is TRBJ2-1; no reliable D call. The germline gives CDR1 SGDLS, CDR2 YYNGEE. The ends were cut back, 3 bases at V and 0 bases at J, with 10 bases in the middle. The CDR3 sequence is 15 residues long. The CDR3 sequence: CASSGEAHSYNEQFF. The CDR3 DNA sequence: TGTGCCAGCAGCGGAGAAGCCCACTCCTACAATGAGCAGTTCTTC.

A few counts support this clonotype. The V call is TRBV7-2, the J call TRBJ2-5; D is undetermined. The CDR3 has 14 residues. Germline CDR1 reads SGHTA; CDR2 reads FQGNSA. V lost 2 bases, J lost 4 bases, and 11 bases lay in between. Here the CDR3 reads CASSLLVTGETQYF. The CDR3 DNA sequence: TGTGCCAGCAGCTTACTTGTGACGGGAGAGACCCAGTACTTC.